Following are 24 T cell receptor beta chains from one sample sequenced in a study of blood T cells in healthy people across ages. Through a sample-barcoded 5' primer and a J-beta primer mix, a second PCR was run for roughly 6 to 11 cycles. TCRdb itself ran the 5' RACE reads through MiXCR, one entry per CDR3 protein. The table shows 700,000 to 900,000 distinct CDR3 sequences, with roughly 50% occurring only once. Sequencing was carried out using blood. The source of these receptors is a man at least 80 years old in good health.

This sequence joins TRBV20-1 and TRBJ2-5; D possibly corresponds to TRBD2 (5 bases). The CDR3 has 13 amino acids. CDR1 is DFQATT and CDR2 is SNEGSKA in the germline V gene (reference sequence). Trimming left V 8 bases short and J 0 bases short, with 13 bases between. Here the CDR3 DNA reads TGCAGTACTCATCTCGGGGACCAAGAGACCCAGTACTTC. It is translated as CSTHLGDQETQYF.

This clonotype was seen only once. The chain carries TRBV6-1 and TRBJ2-1; no clear D. From germline, CDR1 is MNHNS and CDR2 SASEGT. With 2 bases removed from V and 9 bases from J, the gap between germline ends came to 17 bases. This CDR3 contains 15 residues. The CDR3 bases are TGTGCCAGCAGTGAAATAAGTGGTTCCCGGTCTGAGCAGTTCTTC. It translates to CASSEISGSRSEQFF.

The chain couples TRBV5-5 to TRBJ2-1; D gene uncertain. The closer fit of TRBJ2-7 to the DNA end suggests the J call may be wrong. This CDR3 has 13 amino acids. In germline, CDR1 is SGHKS, CDR2 YYEKEE (reference sequence). This CDR3 reads CASSPHWNNEQYF. CDR3 in DNA: TGTGCCAGCAGCCCTCACTGGAACAATGAGCAGTACTTC.

This clonotype has only a few counts. The CDR3 spells CASSQALGGVSGYTF. In nucleotides, the CDR3 is TGTGCCAGCAGCCAAGCCTTGGGGGGTGTGAGTGGCTACACCTTC. The chain carries TRBV3-1 and TRBJ1-2; TRBD1 is a possible D gene (5 bases). In germline, CDR1 is LGHDT, CDR2 YNNKEL (reference sequence). The CDR3 is 15 amino acids. The V and J ends lost 1 base and 7 bases respectively, with 16 bases between them.

The rearrangement uses TRBV29-1 and TRBJ1-1, with D uncertain. CDR1 and CDR2 (germline): SQVTM, ANQGSEA. The germline V and J ends were trimmed by 6 bases and 7 bases, with 15 bases remaining between them. This CDR3 has 12 residues. In DNA form, the CDR3 reads TGCAGCGTCCGCCAAGGGCTCGGTGAAGCTTTCTTT. Translating gives CSVRQGLGEAFF.

The V and J genes are TRBV24-1 and TRBJ2-6; tentative D call: TRBD1 (6 bases). Germline values: CDR1 KGHDR, CDR2 SFDVKD. This CDR3 has 14 amino acids. V was pared by 9 bases and J by 2 bases, with 10 bases between. The CDR3 is CATQGSPGANVLTF. The CDR3 DNA follows: TGTGCCACCCAGGGGAGCCCTGGGGCCAACGTCCTGACTTTC.

There are a few counts of this clonotype. This chain links TRBV28 with TRBJ2-5; 11 nucleotides match TRBD2. The DNA end lines up better with TRBJ2-7; the J call may be wrong. Germline values: CDR1 MDHEN, CDR2 SYDVKM. This CDR3 has 15 amino acids. This CDR3 reads CASSITSGSSNEQYF. CDR3 bases: TGTGCCAGCAGCATAACTAGCGGGAGTAGCAACGAGCAGTACTTC.

V gene TRBV7-8 combines with J gene TRBJ2-1; 14 bases agree with TRBD2. CDR3 length: 17 amino acids. The ends lost 5 bases at V and 0 bases at J; junction bases unmatched: 3. Germline lookup yields CDR1 SGHVS and CDR2 FQNEAQ. CDR3 residues: CASSGGTSGSSYNEQFF. The CDR3 nucleotides read TGTGCCAGCAGCGGGGGGACTAGCGGGAGCTCCTACAATGAGCAGTTCTTC.

V and J are TRBV10-2 and TRBJ1-4, with D possibly matching TRBD1 (6 bases). Trimming took 10 bases from V and 0 from J, leaving 15 bases between them. The CDR3 totals 15 residues. CDR1 and CDR2 from the germline V gene are WSHSY and SAAADI. CDR3 in DNA: TGCGCCACCAAACAGGGCCTAGCAACTAATGAAAAACTGTTTTTT. Translating gives CATKQGLATNEKLFF.

This clonotype was detected many times. The chain links TRBV7-2 to TRBJ1-2, with D perhaps TRBD1 (5 bases). In germline, CDR1 is SGHTA, CDR2 FQGNSA. The CDR3 loop spans 13 amino acids. The V end lost 5 bases, the J end lost 2 bases, and 9 bases lay between the germline ends. The CDR3 nucleotides are TGTGCCAGCAGCGTGCGGGGGAACTATGGCTACACCTTC. It yields the protein CASSVRGNYGYTF.

This clonotype has just a few counts. The chain couples TRBV29-1 to TRBJ2-3; 16 bases line up with TRBD2. J lost 1 base, V lost 5 bases, and 9 bases had no gene match. CDR1 is SQVTM and CDR2 is ANQGSEA in the germline V gene. This CDR3 is built from 18 residues. This CDR3 reads CSVPPGLAGGLRTDTQYF. The DNA for the CDR3 is TGCAGCGTTCCCCCGGGACTAGCGGGAGGGTTGCGCACAGATACGCAGTATTTT.

This chain links TRBV20-1 with TRBJ1-4; 7 nucleotides agree with TRBD1. Germline lookup yields CDR1 DFQATT and CDR2 SNEGSKA (reference sequence). The CDR3 contains 13 residues. Trimming at V came to 5 bases and at J to 7 bases, leaving 7 bases not matched to a gene. The CDR3 sequence: CSASRDRGEKLFF. CDR3 bases: TGCAGTGCTTCCCGGGACAGAGGTGAAAAACTGTTTTTT.

The rearrangement links TRBV18 to TRBJ2-1; D is perhaps TRBD1 (5 bases). CDR3 length: 13 residues. From germline, CDR1 is KGHSH and CDR2 LQKENI. V was pared by 6 bases and J by 8 bases, with 14 bases between. The CDR3 DNA reads TGTGCCAGCTCTACTAACACAGGCTATGAGCAGTTCTTC. This encodes CASSTNTGYEQFF.

Only one count was recorded for this clonotype. The chain uses TRBV7-8 and TRBJ1-4, with 10 bases fitting TRBD1. This CDR3 contains 16 residues. Germline loops: CDR1 SGHVS, CDR2 FQNEAQ. Unmatched junction bases numbered 10, after V lost 5 bases and J lost 7 bases. CDR3: CASSPWGGTGVEKLFF. The CDR3 DNA reads TGTGCCAGCAGCCCTTGGGGGGGGACAGGGGTTGAAAAACTGTTTTTT.

In this sample, this clonotype turned up a few times. The chain has TRBV4-1 and TRBJ2-1, with 8 bases matching TRBD2. The germline V gene encodes CDR1 MGHRA and CDR2 YSYEKL. CDR3 length: 12 residues. J lost 11 bases, V lost 2 bases, and 2 bases had no gene match. In nucleotides, the CDR3 is TGCGCCAGCAGCCAAATAGCGGGGCAGCAGTTCTTC. Amino acids: CASSQIAGQQFF.

This clonotype was counted many times. The V gene is TRBV7-2, the J gene TRBJ2-3, with D unclear. V lost 3 bases and J 4 bases, leaving 2 bases between the germline ends. The CDR3 has 11 residues. Germline V lookup: CDR1 SGHTA, CDR2 FQGNSA. The CDR3, as DNA: TGTGCCAGCAGCTTGTCAGATACGCAGTATTTT. This codes for CASSLSDTQYF.

As DNA, the CDR3 is TGCGCCAGCAGCCAGGGACCCCGGGACGAAAAACTGTTTTTT. It is translated as CASSQGPRDEKLFF. The chain couples TRBV4-1 to TRBJ1-4; a weak D match, TRBD1 (5 bases). The germline V gene has CDR1 MGHRA and CDR2 YSYEKL. V lost 3 bases, J lost 8 bases, and 13 bases lay in between. CDR3 size: 14 residues.

This clonotype was counted a few times. This chain uses TRBV2 with TRBJ2-1; 8 nucleotides match TRBD2. Germline V gene data show CDR1 as SNHLY and CDR2 as FYNNEI. The CDR3 spans 15 residues. Trimming removed 8 bases from V and 2 bases from J; junction bases left unmatched: 8. The CDR3 spells CASSGSGTAYNEQFF. In nucleotides, the CDR3 is TGTGCCAGCTCCGGTAGCGGGACCGCCTACAATGAGCAGTTCTTC.

This clonotype was seen just once. The gene calls are TRBV24-1 and TRBJ1-5; the D gene is possibly TRBD1 (6 bases). Germline values: CDR1 KGHDR, CDR2 SFDVKD. The CDR3 runs to 16 residues. Trimming cost V 6 bases and J 4 bases, with 18 bases left between them. The DNA for the CDR3 is TGTGCCACCAGTCAGTCCGGGACAAACTGGAATCAGCCCCAGCATTTT. It codes for CATSQSGTNWNQPQHF.

The table lists this clonotype with a few counts. The chain is built from TRBV9 and TRBJ2-3; D gene ambiguous. V lost 2 bases and J 1 base, leaving 11 bases between the germline ends. Germline CDR1 and CDR2: SGDLS and YYNGEE. The CDR3 sequence is 15 residues long. CDR3 loop: CASSVDNVGTDTQYF. The DNA of the CDR3 is TGTGCCAGCAGCGTGGATAACGTGGGCACAGATACGCAGTATTTT. Combining the CDR3 with reference TRBV9 and TRBJ2-3 gives the whole variable domain DSGVTQTPKHLITATGQRVTLRCSPRSGDLSVYWYQQSLDQGLQFLIQYYNGEERAKGNILERFSAQQFPDLHSELNLSSLELGDSALYFCASSVDNVGTDTQYFGPGTRLTVL.

The chain combines TRBV5-1 with TRBJ2-4, with 10 nucleotides matching TRBD2. The CDR3 extends over 14 amino acids. Germline-derived CDR1 and CDR2 are SGHRS and YFSETQ. V shed 4 bases, J shed 9 bases, and the junction held 7 bases outside the gene matches. The CDR3 nucleotides read TGCGCCAGCAGCATTGAGCGGGAGGGAACCATTCAGTACTTC. Translating gives CASSIEREGTIQYF.

This clonotype was seen at least ten times. The chain combines TRBV29-1 with TRBJ2-1, with 11 positions matching TRBD2. The CDR3 is 15 amino acids. Germline V gene sequence: CDR1 SQVTM, CDR2 ANQGSEA. J was trimmed by 4 bases and V by 1 base; bases with no gene match: 3. CDR3 sequence: CSVEGLAGMYNEQFF. The CDR3 region has the DNA TGCAGCGTTGAAGGACTAGCGGGGATGTACAATGAGCAGTTCTTC.

This clonotype showed up many times. The chain is built from TRBV29-1 and TRBJ2-5, with D unresolved. Deletions cut 4 bases from V and 1 base from J, with 7 bases between. Germline lookup yields CDR1 SQVTM and CDR2 ANQGSEA. The CDR3 extends over 12 amino acids. The CDR3 bases are TGCAGCGTTGTCTCCTTCCAAGAGACCCAGTACTTC. As protein: CSVVSFQETQYF.

This clonotype has only a few counts. This chain connects TRBV29-1 to TRBJ2-7; 11 nucleotides line up with TRBD2. There are 13 residues in the CDR3. The V gene's germline CDR1 is SQVTM and CDR2 ANQGSEA. Losses at the gene ends were 7 bases for V and 2 bases for J; bases not matched to a gene: 4. CDR3: CSAKTSGTYEQYF. The CDR3 nucleotides are TGCAGCGCCAAGACTAGCGGGACCTACGAGCAGTACTTC.